The clone carrying this T cell receptor beta chain has a count of ten or more. Its cognate antigen is unknown. The length of the CDR3 is 14 residues. V dropped 5 bases and J dropped 4 bases, with 14 bases sitting between them. CDR1 is SGHRS, CDR2 YFSETQ, per germline. Quantitative 5'-RACE was performed with molecular barcodes, and it yielded the TCR beta libraries. TCRdb redid the calling of the 5' RACE reads with MiXCR, one entry per CDR3 protein. Of some 250,000 distinct CDR3 sequences detected, 8% to 9.5% appear once; the ten largest clones hold approximately 6.2%. The data belong to a study of CD8 T cells in ankylosing spondylitis. Overall study findings and caveats: Matched synovial fluid from ankylosing spondylitis patients was reported to be enriched for disease-linked clones. In peripheral blood, disease-linked CD8+ clones occurred at relatively low frequencies.

This receptor was obtained from a male donor with ankylosing spondylitis or in good health (not recorded which). Sequencing was carried out using blood, either unsorted or a sorted T cell fraction (not recorded which). The rearrangement links TRBV5-1 to TRBJ2-3; D call uncertain. The CDR3 DNA follows: TGCGCCAGCAGATTCGGGCCACTCGCAGATACGCAGTATTTT. Translating it yields CASRFGPLADTQYF.